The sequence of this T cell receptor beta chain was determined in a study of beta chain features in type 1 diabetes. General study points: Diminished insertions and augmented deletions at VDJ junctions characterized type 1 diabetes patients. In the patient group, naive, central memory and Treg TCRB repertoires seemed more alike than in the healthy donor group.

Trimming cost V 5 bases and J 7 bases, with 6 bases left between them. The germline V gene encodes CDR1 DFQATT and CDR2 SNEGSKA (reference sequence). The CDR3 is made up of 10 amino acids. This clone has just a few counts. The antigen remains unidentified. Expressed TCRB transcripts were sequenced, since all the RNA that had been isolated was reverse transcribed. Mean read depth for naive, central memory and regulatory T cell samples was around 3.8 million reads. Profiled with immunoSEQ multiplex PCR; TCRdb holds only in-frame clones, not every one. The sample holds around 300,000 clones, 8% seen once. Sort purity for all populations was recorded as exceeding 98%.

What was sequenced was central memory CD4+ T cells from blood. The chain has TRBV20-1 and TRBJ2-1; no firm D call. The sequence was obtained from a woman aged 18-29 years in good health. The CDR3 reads CSAVGNEQFF. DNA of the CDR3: TGCAGTGCTGTTGGGAATGAGCAGTTCTTC.